The 30 T cell receptor beta chains given below trace back to one sample, sequenced in a study of blood T cell repertoires in COVID-19. The protocol was immunoSEQ multiplex PCR, while the TCRdb copy is restricted to in-frame clones and leaves out a portion. Counted here are tens of thousands of clones, about 90% occurring once; the ten biggest clones make up about a sixth. Sequences were obtained from peripheral blood. These receptors were collected from a human donor in a cohort sampled during active COVID-19.

This clone has a handful of counts. J is TRBJ1-5 and V is TRBV15; D ambiguous. This CDR3 is built from 15 residues. The ends were cut back, 1 base at V and 6 bases at J, with 13 bases in the middle. Germline V lookup: CDR1 LNHNV, CDR2 YYDKDF (reference sequence). CDR3 protein: CATSRVGWETQPQHF. CDR3 nucleotides: TGTGCCACCAGCAGAGTTGGGTGGGAGACTCAGCCCCAGCATTTT.

The rearrangement uses TRBV11-2 and TRBJ1-1; D is undetermined. V lost 1 base to trimming and J lost 11 bases, with 14 bases between them. Germline CDR1 reads SGHAT; CDR2 reads FQNNGV. CDR3 length: 13 amino acids. DNA for the CDR3: TGTGCCAGCAGCTTAGGGGCGTGGAGGCGCGCTTTCTTT. Translated: CASSLGAWRRAFF.

The V gene is TRBV4-2, the J gene TRBJ2-1; D possibly corresponds to TRBD1 (5 bases). This CDR3 spans 15 amino acids. CDR1 LGHNA and CDR2 YNFKEQ come from the germline V gene. V dropped 0 bases and J dropped 3 bases, with 9 bases sitting between them. This CDR3 reads CASSQDWGNYNEQFF. In DNA form, the CDR3 reads TGTGCCAGCAGCCAAGATTGGGGCAACTACAATGAGCAGTTCTTC.

V is TRBV18 and J is TRBJ2-1, with a weak D call TRBD2 (6 bases). Looked up from germline, CDR1 is KGHSH and CDR2 is LQKENI. The CDR3 length is 17 residues. The V end was cut by 3 bases, the J end by 0 bases, with 15 bases between. CDR3 residues: CASSPRDSASSYNEQFF. CDR3 coding DNA: TGTGCCAGCTCACCGCGGGATTCTGCTAGCTCCTACAATGAGCAGTTCTTC.

This chain connects TRBV27 to TRBJ2-3, with a tentative D call TRBD2 (5 bases). The CDR3 spans 14 residues. Germline CDR1 and CDR2: MNHEY and SMNVEV (reference sequence). V was pared by 6 bases and J by 2 bases, with 12 bases between. CDR3 residues: CASSEERITDTQYF. CDR3 nucleotides: TGTGCCAGCAGCGAAGAGCGGATCACAGATACGCAGTATTTT.

This chain joins TRBV30 and TRBJ1-1, with D maybe TRBD1 (6 bases). Trimming took off 4 bases at V and 10 bases at J, with 16 bases between the two ends. This CDR3 has 12 amino acids. Germline CDR1 is GTSNPN and CDR2 is SVGIG (reference sequence). CDR3 in amino acids: CAWNQGRIGAFF. The CDR3 DNA follows: TGTGCCTGGAATCAGGGGCGGATTGGAGCTTTCTTT. The complete variable domain, with remaining parts taken from reference TRBV30 and TRBJ1-1, reads SQTIHQWPATLVQPVGSPLSLECTVEGTSNPNLYWYRQAAGRGLQLLFYSVGIGQISSEVPQNLSASRPQDRQFILSSKKLLLSDSGFYLCAWNQGRIGAFFGQGTRLTVV.

This clone was recorded once. The junction does not match germline at one end; this may be a read error. The chain is built from TRBV2 and TRBJ2-1, with 11 positions matching TRBD2. This CDR3 spans 12 amino acids. Germline V gene lookup returns CDR1 SNHLY and CDR2 FYNNEI. CDR3 in amino acids: CASSEGLAGLIF. In DNA form, the CDR3 reads TGTGCCAGCAGTGAAGGACTAGCGGGACTAATCTTC.

The chain is built from TRBV10-1 and TRBJ2-7; possibly TRBD1 for D (7 bases). Trimming stripped 7 bases from V and 2 bases from J, with 18 bases between. Per the germline V gene, CDR1 is WNHNN and CDR2 is SYGVQD (reference sequence). This CDR3 has 15 amino acids. The CDR3 sequence: CASTKGGGAAYEQYF. The CDR3 nucleotides read TGCGCCAGCACTAAAGGGGGCGGGGCAGCCTACGAGCAGTACTTC.

Concerning this clone itself: This sample includes further DNA sequences coding for the same CDR3. The CDR3 region is CASSLVAGGSYNEQFF. In nucleotides, the CDR3 is TGCGCCAGCAGCTTGGTAGCGGGGGGTTCCTACAATGAGCAGTTCTTC. The chain joins TRBV5-1 to TRBJ2-1; 10 bases line up with TRBD2. J gave up 1 base and V 0 bases, and 1 base lay outside the gene matches. Germline V lookup: CDR1 SGHRS, CDR2 YFSETQ. The CDR3 spans 16 residues.

The chain couples TRBV7-9 to TRBJ2-1; 7 bases are a match to TRBD1. Trimming took 1 base from V and 4 from J; bases not matched to a gene: 4. In germline, CDR1 is SEHNR, CDR2 FQNEAQ (reference sequence). The CDR3 sequence is 15 residues long. The DNA for the CDR3 is TGTGCCAGCAGCTTAGGGGACAGTCTATACAATGAGCAGTTCTTC. Translated, it gives CASSLGDSLYNEQFF. The complete variable domain, with remaining parts taken from reference TRBV7-9 and TRBJ2-1, reads DTGVSQNPRHKITKRGQNVTFRCDPISEHNRLYWYRQTLGQGPEFLTYFQNEAQLEKSRLLSDRFSAERPKGSFSTLEIQRTEQGDSAMYLCASSLGDSLYNEQFFGPGTRLTVL.

The table lists this clone with a count of one. The chain couples TRBV18 to TRBJ1-1, with a tentative D call TRBD1 (6 bases). The germline V gene has CDR1 KGHSH and CDR2 LQKENI. The length of the CDR3 is 16 residues. Trimming removed 0 bases at V and 1 base at J, with 12 bases between. The DNA for the CDR3 is TGTGCCAGCTCACCACCCAGACGGGGGGCGAACACTGAAGCTTTCTTT. Its protein is CASSPPRRGANTEAFF.

The chain couples TRBV7-9 to TRBJ2-1; TRBD1 is a possible D gene (6 bases). The germline V gene has CDR1 SEHNR and CDR2 FQNEAQ (reference sequence). V dropped 5 bases and J dropped 9 bases, with 8 bases sitting between them. The CDR3 loop spans 11 amino acids. CDR3 DNA: TGTGCCAGCAGCAAGACAGGTGAGCAGTTCTTC. This sequence encodes CASSKTGEQFF.

This clone came up a few times. This chain joins TRBV5-8 and TRBJ2-1; 7 positions match TRBD2. With V trimmed by 2 bases and J by 5 bases, 7 bases remained unmatched. This CDR3 spans 15 amino acids. Germline CDR1 reads SGHTS; CDR2 reads YDEGEE. The CDR3 sequence: CASSFGLVGDNEQFF. For the CDR3, the DNA is TGTGCCAGCAGCTTTGGACTAGTTGGGGACAATGAGCAGTTCTTC.

The chain links TRBV12-3 or TRBV12-4 to TRBJ1-2; a possible D gene is TRBD1 (5 bases). V was trimmed by 1 base and J by 4 bases, leaving 7 bases between them. This CDR3 has 13 amino acids. For the CDR3, the DNA is TGTGCCAGCAGTTTAGAGACAGTCTATGGCTACACCTTC. Translated: CASSLETVYGYTF.

The rearrangement joins TRBV6-5 to TRBJ2-7, with 8 bases identical to TRBD1. V shed 6 bases and J 2 bases; nucleotides not matched to a gene: 9. The CDR3 spans 15 residues. Germline V gives CDR1 MNHEY, CDR2 SVGAGI. CDR3 amino acids: CASRRGQGSPYEQYF. The CDR3 DNA is TGTGCCAGCAGGCGCGGACAGGGCTCCCCCTACGAGCAGTACTTC.

The V and J genes are TRBV20-1 and TRBJ2-7; D might be TRBD2 (6 bases). Trimming took 6 bases from V and 4 from J, leaving 10 bases between them. The CDR3 runs to 11 residues. CDR1 and CDR2 from the germline V gene are DFQATT and SNEGSKA (reference sequence). As DNA, the CDR3 is TGCAGTGCCCCCGGGACTTACGAGCAGTACTTC. Protein: CSAPGTYEQYF.

This clone was seen just once. This CDR3 is CASRGGQGAGSPLHF. CDR3 DNA: TGTGCCAGCAGGGGAGGACAGGGGGCGGGTTCACCCCTCCACTTT. V is TRBV6-5 and J is TRBJ1-6; TRBD1 matches 11 bases. There are 15 residues in the CDR3. The germline V gene has CDR1 MNHEY and CDR2 SVGAGI. J gave up 9 bases and V 6 bases, and 7 bases lay outside the gene matches.

This rearrangement joins TRBV5-1 to TRBJ1-1; 7 bases align to TRBD1. The length of the CDR3 is 13 residues. V lost 2 bases, J lost 4 bases, and 2 bases stayed unmatched. From germline, CDR1 is SGHRS and CDR2 YFSETQ. DNA for the CDR3: TGCGCCAGCAGCTTTGAGGGGGCCACTGAAGCTTTCTTT. Translating gives CASSFEGATEAFF.

The rearrangement links TRBV4-1 to TRBJ1-1; 12 bases align to TRBD1. The CDR3 extends over 18 amino acids. The germline V gene has CDR1 MGHRA and CDR2 YSYEKL. V lost 0 bases to trimming and J lost 5 bases; unmatched junction nucleotides: 10. The CDR3: CASSQDPRDRGRRTEAFF. The CDR3, as DNA: TGCGCCAGCAGCCAAGACCCCCGGGACAGGGGGCGCCGGACTGAAGCTTTCTTT.

The V and J genes are TRBV6-5 and TRBJ1-4; 10 bases match TRBD1. The CDR3 is made up of 14 amino acids. Per germline, CDR1 MNHEY and CDR2 SVGAGI. Trimming cost V 6 bases and J 8 bases; bases outside gene matches: 6. In DNA, the CDR3 is TGTGCCAGCAGGGACAGGGGGTTCGAAGAAAAACTGTTTTTT. Protein product: CASRDRGFEEKLFF.

The rearrangement joins TRBV7-6 to TRBJ2-2, with 8 bases aligning to TRBD2. V dropped 8 bases and J dropped 4; count of bases not matched to a gene: 9. The CDR3 has 15 residues. Germline-derived CDR1 and CDR2 are SGHVS and FNYEAQ. CDR3 in DNA: TGTGCCAGCGAACGGGGGGGATCAGCCACCGGGGAGCTGTTTTTT. Its translation is CASERGGSATGELFF.

This clone was detected once. The gene calls are TRBV3-1 (or the pseudogene TRBV3-2) and TRBJ2-1; 12 nucleotides align to TRBD2. V was pared by 2 bases and J by 6 bases, with 8 bases of the junction left unmatched. Germline assignment: CDR1 LGHDT and CDR2 YNNKEL (reference sequence). The CDR3 length is 17 residues. CDR3 residues: CASSQKTSGGFSNEQFF. For the CDR3, the DNA is TGTGCCAGCAGCCAAAAGACTAGCGGGGGCTTTTCCAATGAGCAGTTCTTC.

The rearrangement links TRBV29-1 to TRBJ1-1; tentative D call: TRBD1 (6 bases). CDR1 is SQVTM, CDR2 ANQGSEA, per germline. This CDR3 region has 13 residues. V lost 3 bases and J lost 0, with 8 bases in between. CDR3 residues: CSVERGMNTEAFF. The CDR3 nucleotides are TGCAGCGTTGAGAGGGGGATGAACACTGAAGCTTTCTTT.

This clone was seen just once. V is TRBV6-5 and J is TRBJ1-2, with D perhaps matching TRBD1 (6 bases). V dropped 4 bases and J dropped 8 bases, with 20 bases sitting between them. The CDR3 extends over 15 amino acids. Germline-derived CDR1 and CDR2 are MNHEY and SVGAGI. The CDR3 bases are TGTGCCAGCAGTTCTTCCGGGACATCCTCGGAAGGCTACACCTTC. Translating it yields CASSSSGTSSEGYTF.

The V gene is TRBV5-1, the J gene TRBJ1-6, with TRBD1 matching over 9 bases. Looked up from germline, CDR1 is SGHRS and CDR2 is YFSETQ. This CDR3 is built from 15 residues. Trimming at V came to 4 bases and at J to 7 bases, leaving 6 bases not matched to a gene. CDR3 protein: CASSAGQGRNSPLHF. CDR3 in DNA: TGCGCCAGCAGCGCCGGACAGGGGAGAAATTCACCCCTCCACTTT.

This rearrangement joins TRBV27 to TRBJ2-1; perhaps TRBD2 as D (6 bases). Between the trimmed V and J ends, which lost 4 bases and 4 bases, there was a span of 20 bases. The CDR3 length is 17 residues. CDR1 and CDR2 from the germline V gene are MNHEY and SMNVEV (reference sequence). CDR3 DNA: TGTGCCAGCAGTTCTCCCAACAGGATGGGGAGGTACAATGAGCAGTTCTTC. It encodes CASSSPNRMGRYNEQFF.

The chain has TRBV19 and TRBJ2-3; D gene ambiguous. Germline V CDR1 and CDR2: LNHDA, SQIVND (reference sequence). CDR3 length: 14 residues. Between the trimmed V and J ends, which lost 0 bases and 6 bases, there was a span of 10 bases. The CDR3 reads CASSIDLGYDTQYF. CDR3 sequence (DNA): TGTGCCAGTAGTATAGATCTCGGGTACGATACGCAGTATTTT.

The rearrangement joins TRBV28 to TRBJ1-4; D is ambiguous. V shed 2 bases and J shed 4 bases, with 8 bases lying between them. Germline V gene sequence: CDR1 MDHEN, CDR2 SYDVKM. This CDR3 comprises 14 residues. Here the CDR3 DNA reads TGTGCCAGCAGTTTAATCCAGGATAATGAAAAACTGTTTTTT. It translates to CASSLIQDNEKLFF.

The chain uses TRBV5-1 and TRBJ1-3; 10 bases are shared with TRBD1. The CDR3 length is 13 residues. V gave up 4 bases and J gave up 8 bases; unmatched junction bases: 3. CDR1 is SGHRS, CDR2 YFSETQ, per germline. In DNA form, the CDR3 reads TGCGCCAGCAGCGCAGGACAGGGGGACACCATATATTTT. Protein sequence: CASSAGQGDTIYF.

In this sample, this clone turned up once. The chain combines TRBV20-1 with TRBJ1-5, with a weak D call TRBD1 (6 bases). CDR1 DFQATT and CDR2 SNEGSKA come from the germline V gene (reference sequence). The CDR3 runs 15 residues. Trimming shortened V by 3 bases and J by 7 bases, and 19 bases separated the two germline ends. The DNA of the CDR3 is TGCAGTGCTAGTGATCCCTCAGGGGATTGGCAGCCCCAGCATTTT. Protein: CSASDPSGDWQPQHF.